The source of this T cell receptor (beta chain) is a study of shared clonotypes between healthy human individuals. Study observations and caveats: Clonotype sharing among the donors was expected to vary with sequencing depth.

Measured with immunoSEQ multiplex PCR; TCRdb has only the in-frame clones, and not every one. The sample gives roughly 300,000 clones, around 86% of which show up once; roughly 15% is in the top ten. For this clone: The antigen is unknown.

The germline V gene encodes CDR1 SGDLS and CDR2 YYNGEE. This CDR3 is 15 amino acids long. Trimming stripped 0 bases from V and 2 bases from J, with 12 bases between. This clonotype was sampled from a man between 18 and 35 years old in good health. Material: memory CD8+ T cells sorted from blood. Sample subset: CD45RO+ cells pooled with CCR7-negative TemRA cells. The genes are TRBV9 and TRBJ2-7; D might be TRBD1 or TRBD2, each matching 5 bases. CDR3 sequence: CASSVGEGSTYEQYF. As DNA, the CDR3 is TGTGCCAGCAGCGTAGGAGAGGGGTCGACCTACGAGCAGTACTTC.